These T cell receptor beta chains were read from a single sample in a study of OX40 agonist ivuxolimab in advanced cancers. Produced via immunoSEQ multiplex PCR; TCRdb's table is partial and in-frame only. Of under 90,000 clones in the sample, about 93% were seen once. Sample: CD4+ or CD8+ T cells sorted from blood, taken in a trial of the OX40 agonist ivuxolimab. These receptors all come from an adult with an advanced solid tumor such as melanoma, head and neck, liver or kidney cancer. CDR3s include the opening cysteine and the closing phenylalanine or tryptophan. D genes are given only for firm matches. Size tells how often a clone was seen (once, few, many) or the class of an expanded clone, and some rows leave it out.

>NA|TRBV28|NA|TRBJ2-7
TGTGCCAGCAGTTTACTGGGCTACGAGCAGTACTTC
CASSLLGYEQYF
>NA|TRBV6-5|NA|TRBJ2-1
TGTGCCAGCAGTTACTCGTGGGGGACTTACAATGAGCAGTTCTTC
CASSYSWGTYNEQFF
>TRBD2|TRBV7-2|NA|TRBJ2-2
TGTGCCAGCACCACCCCCTGGTATAGCGGGGGGAACACCGGGGAGCTGTTTTTT
CASTTPWYSGGNTGELFF
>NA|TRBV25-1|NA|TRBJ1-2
TGTGCCAGCAGCGGTTCGTCCTATGGCTACACCTTC
CASSGSSYGYTF
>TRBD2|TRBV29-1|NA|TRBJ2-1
TGCAGCGTCGCTCCTAGCGGGAGGGATAATGAGCAGTTCTTC
CSVAPSGRDNEQFF
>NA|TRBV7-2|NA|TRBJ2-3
TGTGCCAGCAGCTTAATCGCAGCCTGGGCAGATACGCAGTATTTT
CASSLIAAWADTQYF
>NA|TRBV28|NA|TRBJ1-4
TGTGCCAGCAGACCCCTAAACCAAAATGAAAAACTGTTTTTT
CASRPLNQNEKLFF
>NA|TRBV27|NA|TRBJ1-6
TGTGCCAGCAGTTTAACGGACAGAAGCTATAATTCACCCCTCCACTTT
CASSLTDRSYNSPLHF
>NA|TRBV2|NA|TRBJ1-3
TGTGCCAGCACGGGAGGGGCTGGAAACACCATATATTTT
CASTGGAGNTIYF
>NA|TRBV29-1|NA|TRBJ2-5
TGCAGCGTAGGAGGGAGGGGGCGCGTGGAGACCCAGTACTTC
CSVGGRGRVETQYF
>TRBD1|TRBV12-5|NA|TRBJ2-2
TGTGCTAGTGCCAATTCAGGGGGCACCGGGGAGCTGTTTTTT
CASANSGGTGELFF
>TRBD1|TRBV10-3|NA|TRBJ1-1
TGTGCCATCAGGGCAGGACAGGGGGTTTTGAACACTGAAGCTTTCTTT
CAIRAGQGVLNTEAFF
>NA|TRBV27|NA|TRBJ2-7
TGTGCCAGCAGTTTAGGTAGTGGACGGTTCTACGAGCAGTACTTC
CASSLGSGRFYEQYF
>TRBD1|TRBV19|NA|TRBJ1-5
TGTGCCAGTAGGGCAGGACAGGGATTTCAGCCCCAGCATTTT
CASRAGQGFQPQHF
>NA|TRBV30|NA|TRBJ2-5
TGTGCCTGGAGGGGGGGTCACCCACCCCAAGAGACCCAGTACTTC
CAWRGGHPPQETQYF
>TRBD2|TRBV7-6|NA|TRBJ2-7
TGTGCCAGCAGCCCGGTTGGGGGGGTTTCCTACGAGCAGTACTTC
CASSPVGGVSYEQYF
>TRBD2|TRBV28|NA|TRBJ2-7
TGTGCCAGCAGTCACGGGGTAGCGGGACATTACGAGCAGTACTTC
CASSHGVAGHYEQYF
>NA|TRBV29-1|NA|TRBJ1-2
TGCAGCGTTGAAGATCCGGGGGAGGGCTACACCTTC
CSVEDPGEGYTF
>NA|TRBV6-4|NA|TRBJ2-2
TGTGCCAGCAGTGAGCCCTACACCGGGGAGCTGTTTTTT
CASSEPYTGELFF
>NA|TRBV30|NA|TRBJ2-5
TGTGCCTGGAGTGCATTCGGCCCTGAGTACTTC
CAWSAFGPEYF
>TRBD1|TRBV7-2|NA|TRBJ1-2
TGTGCCAGCAGCTCAGACAGGGGAAGCTACACCTTC
CASSSDRGSYTF
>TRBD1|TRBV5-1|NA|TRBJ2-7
TGCGCCAGCAGCGCGCCGGGGACAGGGGAGTACGAGCAGTACTTC
CASSAPGTGEYEQYF
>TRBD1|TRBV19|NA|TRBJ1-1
TGTGCCAGTAGAGTAGAACCGGGACAGGGAAAAACTGAAGCTTTCTTT
CASRVEPGQGKTEAFF
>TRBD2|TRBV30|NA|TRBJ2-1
TGTGCCTGGAGTACCGGGACTAGCGGGAGGGAGCAGTTCTTC
CAWSTGTSGREQFF
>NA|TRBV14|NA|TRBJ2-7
TGTGCCAGCAGCCGACAGTCTTCCTACGAGCAGTACTTC
CASSRQSSYEQYF
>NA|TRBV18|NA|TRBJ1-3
TGTGCCAGCTCACTAACAGAGAGCTCTGGAAACACCATATATTTT
CASSLTESSGNTIYF
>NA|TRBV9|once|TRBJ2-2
TGTGCCAGCAGCGTACTTAGCGAAACCGGGGAGCTGTTTTTT
CASSVLSETGELFF
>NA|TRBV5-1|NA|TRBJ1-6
TGCGCCAGCAGCGAGGGTTCCTATAATTCACCCCTCCACTTT
CASSEGSYNSPLHF
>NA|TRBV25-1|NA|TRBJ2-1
TGTGCCAGCAGTGAATATATAGGTGGGACGGGGTACAATGAGCAGTTCTTC
CASSEYIGGTGYNEQFF
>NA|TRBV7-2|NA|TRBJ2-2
TGTGCCAGCAGCTTTCTGGTGGGGGGCACCGGGGAGCTGTTTTTT
CASSFLVGGTGELFF
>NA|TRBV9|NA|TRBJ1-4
TGTGCCAGCAGCCCTCAATTACAGGCGGTAGGAAAACTGTTTTTT
CASSPQLQAVGKLFF
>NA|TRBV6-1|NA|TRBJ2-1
TGTGCCAGTAGCAGGGGTGATGAGCAGTTCTTC
CASSRGDEQFF
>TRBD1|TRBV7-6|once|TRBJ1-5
TGTGCCAGCAGCTTAGTGGCAGGGGGCACGGTGAACAATCAGCCCCAGCATTTT
CASSLVAGGTVNNQPQHF
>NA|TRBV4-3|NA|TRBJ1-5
TGCGCCAGCAGCCAAGATCACGGGACTGTGCCTCAGCCCCAGCATTTT
CASSQDHGTVPQPQHF
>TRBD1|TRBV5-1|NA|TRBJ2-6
TGCGCCAGCAGCATCGTAGGGGGCACTGGGGCCAACGTCCTGACTTTC
CASSIVGGTGANVLTF
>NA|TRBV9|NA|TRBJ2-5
TGTGCCAGCAGCGTATCGTCAGGGTTTTATACAGAGACCCAGTACTTC
CASSVSSGFYTETQYF
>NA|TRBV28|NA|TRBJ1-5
TGTGCCAGCAGTTCAATTTTCGGGAAAGAGAGCAATCAGCCCCAGCATTTT
CASSSIFGKESNQPQHF
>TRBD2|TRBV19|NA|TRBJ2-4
TGTGCCAGTAGTCGTAGCGGGGGGACAAGGGTAGCCAAAAACATTCAGTACTTC
CASSRSGGTRVAKNIQYF
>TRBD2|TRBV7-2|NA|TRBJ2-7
TGTGCCAGCAGCCTGGGACTAAGCTCCTACGAGCAGTACTTC
CASSLGLSSYEQYF
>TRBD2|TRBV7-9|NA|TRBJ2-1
TGTGCCAGCAGCTTCCAGACTAGCGGGGGGGCCAATGAGCAGTTCTTC
CASSFQTSGGANEQFF